This T cell receptor (beta chain) stems from a study of blood T cell repertoires in COVID-19. The protocol was immunoSEQ multiplex PCR, while the TCRdb copy is restricted to in-frame clones and leaves out a portion. The repertoire holds about 260,000 clones, about 88% seen once, with approximately 4.5% in the top ten. Cohort assignment relied on participant-reported clinical history. V lost 0 bases and J lost 5; bases outside the gene matches: 7. Germline CDR1 SGHVS, CDR2 FNYEAQ. The CDR3 loop spans 16 amino acids. Input material: PBMCs or T cells enriched from blood (not recorded which). The chain has TRBV7-6 and TRBJ2-7; 10 positions match TRBD2. The clonotype comes from a young man with acute COVID-19. The CDR3 region has the DNA TGTGCCAGCAGCTTAGCTCTAGGGACTAGCGCGCACGAGCAGTACGTC. It is translated as CASSLALGTSAHEQYV.